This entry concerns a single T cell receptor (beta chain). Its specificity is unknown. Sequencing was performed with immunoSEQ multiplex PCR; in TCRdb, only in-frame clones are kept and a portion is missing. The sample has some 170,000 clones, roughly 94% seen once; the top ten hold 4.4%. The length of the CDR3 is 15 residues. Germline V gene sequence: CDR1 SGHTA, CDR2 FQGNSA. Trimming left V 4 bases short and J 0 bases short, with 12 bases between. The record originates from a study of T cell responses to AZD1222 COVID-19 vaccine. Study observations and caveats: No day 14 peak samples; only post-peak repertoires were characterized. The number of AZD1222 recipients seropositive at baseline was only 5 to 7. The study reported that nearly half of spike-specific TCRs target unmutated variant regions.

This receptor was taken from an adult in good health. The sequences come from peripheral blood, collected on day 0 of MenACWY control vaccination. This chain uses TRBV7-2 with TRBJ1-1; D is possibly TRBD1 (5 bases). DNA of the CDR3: TGTGCCAGCAGCTCGCACGGGGCCATGAACACTGAAGCTTTCTTT. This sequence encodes CASSSHGAMNTEAFF. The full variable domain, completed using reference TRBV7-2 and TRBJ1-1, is GAGVSQSPSNKVTEKGKDVELRCDPISGHTALYWYRQSLGQGLEFLIYFQGNSAPDKSGLPSDRFSAERTGGSVSTLTIQRTQQEDSAVYLCASSSHGAMNTEAFFGQGTRLTVV.